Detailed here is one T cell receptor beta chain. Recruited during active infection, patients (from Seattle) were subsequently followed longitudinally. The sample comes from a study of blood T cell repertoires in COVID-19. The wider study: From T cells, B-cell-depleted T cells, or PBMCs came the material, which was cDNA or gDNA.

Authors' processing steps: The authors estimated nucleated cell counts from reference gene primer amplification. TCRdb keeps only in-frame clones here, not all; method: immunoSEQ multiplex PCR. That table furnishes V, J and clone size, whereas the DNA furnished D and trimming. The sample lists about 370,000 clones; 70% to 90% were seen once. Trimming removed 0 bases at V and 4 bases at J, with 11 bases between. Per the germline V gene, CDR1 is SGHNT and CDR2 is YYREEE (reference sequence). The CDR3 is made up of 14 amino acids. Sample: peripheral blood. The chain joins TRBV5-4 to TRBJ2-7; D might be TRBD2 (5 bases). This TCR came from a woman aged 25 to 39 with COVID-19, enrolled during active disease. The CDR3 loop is CASSLDQGGYEQYF. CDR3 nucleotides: TGTGCCAGCAGCTTGGATCAAGGAGGATACGAGCAGTACTTC.